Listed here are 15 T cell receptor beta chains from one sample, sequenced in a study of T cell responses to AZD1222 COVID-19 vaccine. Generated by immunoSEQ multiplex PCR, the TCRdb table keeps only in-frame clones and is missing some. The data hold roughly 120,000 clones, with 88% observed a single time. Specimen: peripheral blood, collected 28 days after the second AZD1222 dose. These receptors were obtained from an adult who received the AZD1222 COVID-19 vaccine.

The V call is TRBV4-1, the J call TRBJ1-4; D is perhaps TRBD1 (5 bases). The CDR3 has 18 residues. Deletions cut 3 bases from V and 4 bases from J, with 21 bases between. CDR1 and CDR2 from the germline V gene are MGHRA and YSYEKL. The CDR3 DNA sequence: TGCGCCAGCAGCCATGTCGGGGGATGGGGTGGAGATAATGAAAAACTGTTTTTT. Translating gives CASSHVGGWGGDNEKLFF.

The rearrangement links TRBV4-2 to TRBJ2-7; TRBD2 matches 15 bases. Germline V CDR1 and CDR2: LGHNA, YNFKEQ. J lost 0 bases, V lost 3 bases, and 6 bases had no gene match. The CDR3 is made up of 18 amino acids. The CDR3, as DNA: TGTGCCAGCAGCCAGGACGGGACTAGCGGGGGGAGCTCCTACGAGCAGTACTTC. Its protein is CASSQDGTSGGSSYEQYF.

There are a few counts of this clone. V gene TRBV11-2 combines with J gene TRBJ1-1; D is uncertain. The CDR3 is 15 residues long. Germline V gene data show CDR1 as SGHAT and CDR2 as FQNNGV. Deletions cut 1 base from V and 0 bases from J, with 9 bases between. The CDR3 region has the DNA TGTGCCAGCAGCTTAGGAAGGCAGTTGAACACTGAAGCTTTCTTT. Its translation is CASSLGRQLNTEAFF.

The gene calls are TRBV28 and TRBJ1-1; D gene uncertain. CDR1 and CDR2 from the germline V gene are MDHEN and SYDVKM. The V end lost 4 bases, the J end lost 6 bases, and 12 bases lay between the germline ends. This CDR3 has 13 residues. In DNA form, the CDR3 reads TGTGCCAGCAGTTCAGACTGGTACGCTGAAGCTTTCTTT. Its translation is CASSSDWYAEAFF.

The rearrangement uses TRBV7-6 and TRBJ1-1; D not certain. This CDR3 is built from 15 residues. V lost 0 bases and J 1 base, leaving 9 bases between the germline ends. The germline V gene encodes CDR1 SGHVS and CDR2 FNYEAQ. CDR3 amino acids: CASSLATPQNTEAFF. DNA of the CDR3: TGTGCCAGCAGCTTAGCGACGCCCCAGAACACTGAAGCTTTCTTT.

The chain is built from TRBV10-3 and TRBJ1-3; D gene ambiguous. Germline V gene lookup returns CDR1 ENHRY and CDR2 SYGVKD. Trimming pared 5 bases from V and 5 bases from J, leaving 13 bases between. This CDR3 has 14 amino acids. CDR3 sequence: CAISSNKGRNTIYF. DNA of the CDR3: TGTGCCATCAGTTCCAACAAGGGAAGAAACACCATATATTTT.

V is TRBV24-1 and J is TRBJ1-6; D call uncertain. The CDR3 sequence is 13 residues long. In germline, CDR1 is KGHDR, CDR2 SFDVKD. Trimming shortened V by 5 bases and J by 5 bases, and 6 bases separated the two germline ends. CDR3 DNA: TGTGCCACCAGTGCTATAGATAATTCACCCCTCCACTTT. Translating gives CATSAIDNSPLHF.

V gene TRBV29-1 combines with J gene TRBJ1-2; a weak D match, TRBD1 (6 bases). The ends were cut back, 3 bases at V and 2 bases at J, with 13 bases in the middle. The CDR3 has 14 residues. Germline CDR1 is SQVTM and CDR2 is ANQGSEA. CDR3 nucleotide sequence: TGCAGCGTTGAGGGATGGGGGCGAAACTATGGCTACACCTTC. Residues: CSVEGWGRNYGYTF.

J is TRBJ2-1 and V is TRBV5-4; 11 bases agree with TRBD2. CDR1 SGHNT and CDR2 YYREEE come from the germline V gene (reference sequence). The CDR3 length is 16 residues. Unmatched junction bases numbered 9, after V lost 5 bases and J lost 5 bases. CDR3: CASSIAGGPPHNEQFF. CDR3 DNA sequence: TGTGCCAGCAGTATAGCGGGGGGGCCTCCCCACAATGAGCAGTTCTTC. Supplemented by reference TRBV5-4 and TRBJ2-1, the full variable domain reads ETGVTQSPTHLIKTRGQQVTLRCSSQSGHNTVSWYQQALGQGPQFIFQYYREEENGRGNFPPRFSGLQFPNYSSELNVNALELDDSALYLCASSIAGGPPHNEQFFGPGTRLTVL.

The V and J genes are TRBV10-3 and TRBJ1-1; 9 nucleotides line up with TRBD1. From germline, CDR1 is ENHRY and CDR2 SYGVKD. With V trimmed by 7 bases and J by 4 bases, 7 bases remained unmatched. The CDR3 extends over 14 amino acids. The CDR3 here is CAIKGQGMSTEAFF. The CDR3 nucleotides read TGTGCCATCAAGGGACAGGGTATGAGCACTGAAGCTTTCTTT.

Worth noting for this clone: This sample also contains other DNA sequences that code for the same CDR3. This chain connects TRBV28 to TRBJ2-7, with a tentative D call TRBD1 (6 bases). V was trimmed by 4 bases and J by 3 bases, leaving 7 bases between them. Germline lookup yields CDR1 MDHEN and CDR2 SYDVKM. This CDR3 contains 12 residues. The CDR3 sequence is CASSSDSYEQYF. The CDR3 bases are TGTGCCAGCAGTTCGGACAGCTACGAGCAGTACTTC. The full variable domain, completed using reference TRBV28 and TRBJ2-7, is DVKVTQSSRYLVKRTGEKVFLECVQDMDHENMFWYRQDPGLGLRLIYFSYDVKMKEKGDIPEGYSVSREKKERFSLILESASTNQTSMYLCASSSDSYEQYFGPGTRLTVT.

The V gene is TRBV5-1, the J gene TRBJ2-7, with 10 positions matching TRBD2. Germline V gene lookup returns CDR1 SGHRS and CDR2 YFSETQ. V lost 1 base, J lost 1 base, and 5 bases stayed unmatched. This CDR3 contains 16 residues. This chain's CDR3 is CASSLPSGGVSYEQYF. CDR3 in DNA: TGCGCCAGCAGCTTGCCTAGCGGGGGTGTGTCCTACGAGCAGTACTTC. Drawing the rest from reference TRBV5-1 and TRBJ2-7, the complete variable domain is KAGVTQTPRYLIKTRGQQVTLSCSPISGHRSVSWYQQTPGQGLQFLFEYFSETQRNKGNFPGRFSGRQFSNSRSEMNVSTLELGDSALYLCASSLPSGGVSYEQYFGPGTRLTVT.

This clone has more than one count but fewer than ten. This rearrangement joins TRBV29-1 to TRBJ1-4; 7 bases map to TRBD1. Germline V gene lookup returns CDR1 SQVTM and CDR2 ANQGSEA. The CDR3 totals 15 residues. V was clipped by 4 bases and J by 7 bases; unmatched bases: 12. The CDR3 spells CSVGRQGTLGEKLFF. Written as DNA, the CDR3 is TGCAGCGTTGGAAGACAGGGTACCCTCGGTGAAAAACTGTTTTTT.

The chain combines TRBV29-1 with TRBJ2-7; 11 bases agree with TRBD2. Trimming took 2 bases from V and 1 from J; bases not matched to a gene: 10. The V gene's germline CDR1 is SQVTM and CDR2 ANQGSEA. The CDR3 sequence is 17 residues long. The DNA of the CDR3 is TGCAGCGTTGAACATCCCGGGACTAGCGGTAATTCCTACGAGCAGTACTTC. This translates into CSVEHPGTSGNSYEQYF.

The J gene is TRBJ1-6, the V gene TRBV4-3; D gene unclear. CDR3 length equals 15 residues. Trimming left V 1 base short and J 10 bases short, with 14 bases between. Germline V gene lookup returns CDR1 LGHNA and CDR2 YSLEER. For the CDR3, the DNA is TGCGCCAGCAGCCAAGTTTGGTCGACGGCCTCACCCCTCCACTTT. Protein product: CASSQVWSTASPLHF.